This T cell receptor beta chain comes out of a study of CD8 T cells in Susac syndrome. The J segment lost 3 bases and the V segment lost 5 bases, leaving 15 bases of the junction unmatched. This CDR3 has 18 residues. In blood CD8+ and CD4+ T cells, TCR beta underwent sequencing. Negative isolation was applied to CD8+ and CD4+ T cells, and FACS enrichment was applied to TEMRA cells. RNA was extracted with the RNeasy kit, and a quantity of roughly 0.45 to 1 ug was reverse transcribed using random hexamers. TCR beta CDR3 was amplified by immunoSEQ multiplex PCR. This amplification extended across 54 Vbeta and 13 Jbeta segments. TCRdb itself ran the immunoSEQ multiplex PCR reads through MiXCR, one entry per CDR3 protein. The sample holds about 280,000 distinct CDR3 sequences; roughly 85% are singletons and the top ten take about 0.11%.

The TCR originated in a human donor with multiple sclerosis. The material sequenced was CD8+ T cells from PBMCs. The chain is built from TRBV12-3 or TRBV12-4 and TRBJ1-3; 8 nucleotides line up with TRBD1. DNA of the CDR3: TGTGCCAGCAGTCCCAGTTCGGGACAGGAGACATTTGGAAACACCATATATTTT. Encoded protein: CASSPSSGQETFGNTIYF.